This TCR beta chain was recovered during a study of metastatic and nonmetastatic thyroid tumors. V lost 1 base to trimming and J lost 7 bases; unmatched junction nucleotides: 5. Germline V gene data show CDR1 as DFQATT and CDR2 as SNEGSKA (reference sequence). CDR3 size: 14 residues. Under the authors' procedure: What underpinned the distant-metastasis classifier for papillary thyroid cancer was the set of CDR3 differences across clinicopathological groups. Through MiXCR, TCRdb re-clonotyped the PCR reads. The V and J calls shown here were made by TCRdb, not taken from the authors' results. The sample records around 38,000 clones, 25% to 30% being singletons. Until they underwent thyroid surgery, no patient had received any treatment.

This clonotype originated in a male donor with papillary thyroid cancer or a benign thyroid nodule (not recorded which). Some clones in this sample may be carry-over from other donors' samples. Specimen: blood. The chain has TRBV20-1 and TRBJ2-1; 9 positions agree with TRBD1. Here the CDR3 reads CSARVWDRVNEQFF. The CDR3 DNA follows: TGCAGTGCTAGAGTATGGGACAGGGTAAATGAGCAGTTCTTC.